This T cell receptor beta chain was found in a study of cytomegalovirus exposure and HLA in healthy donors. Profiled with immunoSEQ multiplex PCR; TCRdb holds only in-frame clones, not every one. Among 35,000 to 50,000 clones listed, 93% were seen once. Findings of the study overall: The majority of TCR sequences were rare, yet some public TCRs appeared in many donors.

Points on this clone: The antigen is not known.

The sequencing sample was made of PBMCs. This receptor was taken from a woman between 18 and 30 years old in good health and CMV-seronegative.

DNA of the CDR3: TGTGCCAGTAGTATCAGGCTAAGCTCCTACAATGAGCAGTTCTTC. Its translation is CASSIRLSSYNEQFF. The J gene is TRBJ2-1, the V gene TRBV19, with D unresolved. CDR1 and CDR2 from the germline V gene are LNHDA and SQIVND (reference sequence). V lost 3 bases to trimming and J lost 0 bases, with 9 bases between them. This CDR3 is 15 amino acids long.